This T cell receptor (beta chain) was recorded in a study of cytomegalovirus exposure and HLA in healthy donors. Study-wide points: Later analysis demonstrated an association between a missense DCLRE1C variant and TCR beta V- and J-gene trimming. Approximately 160 TCR beta chains were listed as cytomegalovirus-associated.

Comment on this clone: Antigen unknown.

Use of 60 Vbeta and 13 Jbeta primers characterized the PCR. Using immunoSEQ multiplex PCR, the repertoire was profiled, and TCRdb retains in-frame clones only, with some absent. The table records about 150,000 clones, roughly 80% of them present only once. Donors counted as nominally healthy when sampled, yet unrecorded immune exposures were likely. CDR3 length: 16 amino acids. V trimming: 0 bases; J trimming: 7 bases; junction bases outside the gene matches: 5. Germline CDR1 LNHNV, CDR2 YYDKDF (reference sequence). The chain recombines TRBV15 with TRBJ2-7, with 14 nucleotides matching TRBD2. The TCR originated in a woman between 45 and 60 years old in good health and CMV-seropositive. Input material: PBMCs. The CDR3 DNA reads TGTGCCACCAGCAGAGATCACGGACTAGCGGGGGGTGAGCAGTACTTC. Residues: CATSRDHGLAGGEQYF.